These 15 T cell receptor beta chains originate from one sample sequenced in a study of T cell repertoires in cytomegalovirus infection. TCRdb itself ran the reads through MiXCR, one entry per CDR3 protein. The sample lists roughly 250,000 distinct CDR3 sequences, approximately 13% seen once, with 1.5% to 2% in the top ten. Specimen: PBMCs. These TCRs come from a human donor in good health (CMV status not recorded). Some clones in this sample may be carry-over from other donors' samples.

The chain is built from TRBV20-1 and TRBJ2-3; 7 bases fit TRBD2. The CDR3 consists of 15 residues. Trimming took 6 bases from V and 0 from J; bases not matched to a gene: 9. The germline V gene has CDR1 DFQATT and CDR2 SNEGSKA (reference sequence). The CDR3 protein is CSAPRGETSTDTQYF. For the CDR3, the DNA is TGCAGTGCCCCCCGGGGGGAAACTAGCACAGATACGCAGTATTTT.

This clonotype was seen repeatedly, ten times or more. The gene calls are TRBV7-9 and TRBJ2-1, with D possibly matching TRBD2 (6 bases). The V end was cut by 0 bases, the J end by 15 bases, with 12 bases between. CDR1 and CDR2 (germline): SEHNR, FQNEAQ (reference sequence). The CDR3 is 12 residues long. The CDR3 sequence is CASSLASREGFF. In DNA, the CDR3 is TGTGCCAGCAGCTTAGCGTCGCGGGAAGGGTTCTTC.

At least ten counts were recorded for this clonotype. One end of the junction varies from germline; a read error may be responsible. The J gene is TRBJ1-1, the V gene TRBV5-1; tentatively, D is TRBD1 (5 bases). Germline values: CDR1 SGHRS, CDR2 YFSETQ. CDR3 size: 14 residues. The CDR3 DNA sequence: TGTGCCAGCAGCCTTCGGGGCGAGAACACTGAAGCTTTCTTT. As protein: CASSLRGENTEAFF. Using reference TRBV5-1 and TRBJ1-1 for the parts outside the CDR3, the full variable domain is KAGVTQTPRYLIKTRGQQVTLSCSPISGHRSVSWYQQTPGQGLQFLFEYFSETQRNKGNFPGRFSGRQFSNSRSEMNVSTLELGDSALYLCASSLRGENTEAFFGQGTRLTVV.

This clonotype was counted ten times or more. The chain carries TRBV6-6 and TRBJ2-1; D is perhaps TRBD2 (5 bases). CDR3 length equals 15 residues. The germline gives CDR1 MNHNY, CDR2 SVGAGI (reference sequence). V lost 0 bases to trimming and J lost 5 bases, with 11 bases between them. CDR3: CASSYSQRSDNEQFF. Written as DNA, the CDR3 is TGTGCCAGCAGTTACTCCCAGCGGAGCGACAATGAGCAGTTCTTC.

This clonotype was seen at least ten times. The gene calls are TRBV7-2 and TRBJ2-1; 7 nucleotides agree with TRBD1. This CDR3 has 13 residues. V shed 2 bases and J 7 bases; nucleotides not matched to a gene: 2. CDR1 is SGHTA and CDR2 is FQGNSA in the germline V gene. The CDR3 here is CASSLPTGNEQFF. As DNA, the CDR3 is TGTGCCAGCAGCTTACCGACAGGGAATGAGCAGTTCTTC.

This clonotype was observed many times. The V call is TRBV12-3 or TRBV12-4, the J call TRBJ2-4; D gene uncertain. CDR3 length: 16 amino acids. The germline V and J ends were trimmed by 6 bases and 0 bases, with 15 bases remaining between them. This CDR3 is CASSYQGEIAKNIQYF. CDR3 nucleotides: TGTGCCAGCAGCTATCAAGGCGAAATAGCCAAAAACATTCAGTACTTC.

The chain recombines TRBV5-1 with TRBJ2-5; D could derive from TRBD1 or TRBD2 (5 bases each). Germline assignment: CDR1 SGHRS and CDR2 YFSETQ. With 4 bases removed from V and 2 bases from J, the gap between germline ends came to 12 bases. This CDR3 comprises 14 residues. This CDR3 is CASSGGRTQETQYF. CDR3 bases: TGCGCCAGCAGCGGGGGACGGACACAAGAGACCCAGTACTTC.

This clonotype was found many times. The chain joins TRBV9 to TRBJ2-5, with TRBD2 matching 11 bases. This CDR3 region has 15 residues. The V gene's germline CDR1 is SGDLS and CDR2 YYNGEE. V lost 3 bases and J lost 2; bases outside the gene matches: 3. Here the CDR3 reads CASSARLAGQETQYF. CDR3 sequence (DNA): TGTGCCAGCAGCGCCCGACTAGCGGGGCAAGAGACCCAGTACTTC. The full variable domain, in which reference TRBV9 and TRBJ2-5 provide the parts outside the CDR3, is DSGVTQTPKHLITATGQRVTLRCSPRSGDLSVYWYQQSLDQGLQFLIQYYNGEERAKGNILERFSAQQFPDLHSELNLSSLELGDSALYFCASSARLAGQETQYFGPGTRLLVL.

Many counts were recorded for this clonotype. The CDR3 nucleotides are TGTGCCAGCAGTGGACAGATCCCCCTCTACGAGCAGTACTTC. Its protein product is CASSGQIPLYEQYF. The chain carries TRBV25-1 and TRBJ2-7, with D perhaps matching TRBD1 (5 bases). The CDR3 length is 14 residues. V was trimmed by 4 bases and J by 3 bases, leaving 13 bases between them. Germline CDR1 is MGHDK and CDR2 is SYGVNS.

This clonotype has more than one count but fewer than ten. CDR3 nucleotide sequence: TGCAGCGTTGGGCAGAGCTCCTACGAGCAGTACTTC. Translation: CSVGQSSYEQYF. This chain connects TRBV29-1 to TRBJ2-7; D gene uncertain. Germline values: CDR1 SQVTM, CDR2 ANQGSEA. The CDR3 spans 12 residues. V dropped 4 bases and J dropped 0 bases, with 7 bases sitting between them.

In this sample, this clonotype turned up a few times. The rearrangement uses TRBV19 and TRBJ2-2; D call uncertain. Germline loops: CDR1 LNHDA, CDR2 SQIVND (reference sequence). The CDR3 loop spans 17 amino acids. Trimming cost V 1 base and J 0 bases, with 12 bases left between them. The CDR3 protein is CASSIGALHANTGELFF. DNA of the CDR3: TGTGCCAGTAGTATAGGGGCCTTACACGCGAACACCGGGGAGCTGTTTTTT.

This chain joins TRBV29-1 and TRBJ1-1, with D maybe TRBD1 (6 bases). Germline CDR1 is SQVTM and CDR2 is ANQGSEA. V dropped 3 bases and J dropped 3 bases, with 11 bases sitting between them. The CDR3 is made up of 13 amino acids. The CDR3 DNA reads TGCAGCGTTGAGTGGGGGCGAGACACTGAAGCTTTCTTT. It translates to CSVEWGRDTEAFF.

This clonotype was detected many times. This rearrangement joins TRBV7-2 to TRBJ2-7; D may be TRBD1 (5 bases). Germline V gene data show CDR1 as SGHTA and CDR2 as FQGNSA. Trimming left V 0 bases short and J 5 bases short, with 14 bases between. This CDR3 is 15 amino acids long. The CDR3 DNA reads as TGTGCCAGCAGCTTAGCGGGCCCAGGGCCCCACGAGCAGTACTTC. This translates into CASSLAGPGPHEQYF. The entire variable domain, with the rest obtained from reference TRBV7-2 and TRBJ2-7, is as follows: GAGVSQSPSNKVTEKGKDVELRCDPISGHTALYWYRQSLGQGLEFLIYFQGNSAPDKSGLPSDRFSAERTGGSVSTLTIQRTQQEDSAVYLCASSLAGPGPHEQYFGPGTRLTVT.

This clonotype was recorded at least ten times. This sequence joins TRBV7-2 and TRBJ2-1; 8 positions agree with TRBD2. There are 18 residues in the CDR3. The V gene end was trimmed by 3 bases and the J gene end by 1 base; junction bases not matched to a gene: 11. Germline CDR1 reads SGHTA; CDR2 reads FQGNSA. CDR3 coding DNA: TGTGCCAGCAGCTTGAGGACTAGCCCGATTTTTTCCTACAATGAGCAGTTCTTC. This sequence encodes CASSLRTSPIFSYNEQFF.

This clonotype was detected only a few times. This chain uses TRBV18 with TRBJ2-7, with D uncertain. This CDR3 is 14 amino acids long. CDR1 and CDR2 from the germline V gene are KGHSH and LQKENI. V lost 3 bases, J lost 6 bases, and 15 bases lay in between. The CDR3 DNA reads TGTGCCAGCTCACCCTCCAGCGACCAATCCGAGCAGTACTTC. It specifies CASSPSSDQSEQYF.